The 18 T cell receptor beta chains below were found in one sample sequenced in a study of blood T cell repertoires in COVID-19. This table comes from immunoSEQ multiplex PCR, and its TCRdb copy is limited to in-frame clones, with some not included. This table holds about 84,000 clones, approximately 86% found once. The material sequenced was peripheral blood. The receptors stem from an elderly man with active or convalescent COVID-19.

The rearrangement links TRBV3-1 (or the pseudogene TRBV3-2) to TRBJ2-7, with D hard to call. The CDR3 length is 12 residues. Trimming removed 4 bases from V and 3 bases from J, with 7 bases in between. Per the germline V gene, CDR1 is LGHDT and CDR2 is YNNKEL (reference sequence). The DNA of the CDR3 is TGTGCCAGCAGCCGAAGGAGCTACGAGCAGTACTTC. Protein: CASSRRSYEQYF.

The genes are TRBV7-2 and TRBJ1-2; 7 positions agree with TRBD1. The CDR3 is made up of 14 amino acids. With V trimmed by 5 bases and J by 1 base, 4 bases remained unmatched. Germline values: CDR1 SGHTA, CDR2 FQGNSA. The CDR3: CASSPTGDNYGYTF. In DNA, the CDR3 is TGTGCCAGCAGCCCCACAGGGGATAACTATGGCTACACCTTC.

V usage is TRBV6-1 and J usage is TRBJ2-1; 12 positions agree with TRBD2. The CDR3 runs to 21 residues. The germline V gene has CDR1 MNHNS and CDR2 SASEGT. Germline trimming cut 0 bases from V and 0 bases from J; bases unmatched to any gene: 12. This chain's CDR3 is CASSEADRGLAGPFSYNEQFF. As DNA, the CDR3 is TGTGCCAGCAGTGAAGCGGACCGGGGACTAGCGGGCCCCTTCTCCTACAATGAGCAGTTCTTC.

This sequence joins TRBV7-9 and TRBJ2-5; 7 bases line up with TRBD2. Trimming removed 5 bases from V and 0 bases from J; junction bases left unmatched: 9. This CDR3 has 16 amino acids. Germline V gene lookup returns CDR1 SEHNR and CDR2 FQNEAQ (reference sequence). The CDR3 DNA reads as TGTGCCAGCAGCAGCCTGTCGGGAGGTCACCAAGAGACCCAGTACTTC. Encoded protein: CASSSLSGGHQETQYF.

The chain is built from TRBV5-1 and TRBJ2-5, with 12 positions matching TRBD2. CDR1 is SGHRS and CDR2 is YFSETQ in the germline V gene. V shed 7 bases and J 5 bases; nucleotides not matched to a gene: 12. The CDR3 runs 16 residues. The CDR3 nucleotides read TGCGCCAGCCATGGGGGGCTAGCGGGAGGGCCGGAGACCCAGTACTTC. As protein: CASHGGLAGGPETQYF.

This clone was seen a few times. The V gene is TRBV5-6, the J gene TRBJ1-3; D gene ambiguous. The CDR3 totals 12 residues. V shed 1 base and J shed 10 bases, with 9 bases lying between them. The V gene's germline CDR1 is SGHDT and CDR2 YYEEEE. CDR3 nucleotides: TGTGCCAGCAGCTTGTTGGGAGGAACCATATATTTT. It yields the protein CASSLLGGTIYF.

V usage is TRBV9 and J usage is TRBJ1-4; tentatively, D is TRBD1 (6 bases). CDR3 length: 16 amino acids. Germline V gives CDR1 SGDLS, CDR2 YYNGEE. Between the trimmed V and J ends, which lost 4 bases and 3 bases, there was a span of 16 bases. CDR3 protein: CASSSRTGSANEKLFF. The CDR3 DNA sequence: TGTGCCAGCAGCTCGCGAACAGGGTCGGCTAATGAAAAACTGTTTTTT. The full variable domain, with the rest looked up from reference TRBV9 and TRBJ1-4, is DSGVTQTPKHLITATGQRVTLRCSPRSGDLSVYWYQQSLDQGLQFLIQYYNGEERAKGNILERFSAQQFPDLHSELNLSSLELGDSALYFCASSSRTGSANEKLFFGSGTQLSVL.

The V call is TRBV6-5, the J call TRBJ1-1; the D gene is possibly TRBD1 (6 bases). In germline, CDR1 is MNHEY, CDR2 SVGAGI. Trimming shortened V by 6 bases and J by 10 bases, and 24 bases separated the two germline ends. This CDR3 is built from 15 residues. CDR3 residues: CASRPDSGPALAAFF. In DNA form, the CDR3 reads TGTGCCAGCAGACCGGACAGTGGCCCAGCGCTAGCAGCTTTCTTT.

The chain has TRBV30 and TRBJ2-3; 10 bases fit TRBD2. Per the germline V gene, CDR1 is GTSNPN and CDR2 is SVGIG (reference sequence). The CDR3 is 15 amino acids. V lost 6 bases to trimming and J lost 2 bases; unmatched junction nucleotides: 8. The CDR3 DNA follows: TGTGCCTGCGTCCGACTAGCGGGCCTCACAGATACGCAGTATTTT. This gives the protein CACVRLAGLTDTQYF. Drawing the rest from reference TRBV30 and TRBJ2-3, the complete variable domain is SQTIHQWPATLVQPVGSPLSLECTVEGTSNPNLYWYRQAAGRGLQLLFYSVGIGQISSEVPQNLSASRPQDRQFILSSKKLLLSDSGFYLCACVRLAGLTDTQYFGPGTRLTVL.

CDR3 nucleotides: TGTGCCAGTAGTATCGGGATAAAAGTAGGGTATAATTCACCCCTCCACTTT. Translation: CASSIGIKVGYNSPLHF. The V gene is TRBV19, the J gene TRBJ1-6; D uncertain. Trimming removed 3 bases from V and 4 bases from J, with 16 bases in between. Germline CDR1 LNHDA, CDR2 SQIVND (reference sequence). The CDR3 has 17 amino acids.

This clone was seen just once. The chain is built from TRBV27 and TRBJ1-2; 7 bases align to TRBD1. V shed 6 bases, J shed 0 bases, and the junction held 4 bases outside the gene matches. CDR1 is MNHEY, CDR2 SMNVEV, per germline (reference sequence). The CDR3 consists of 14 residues. The CDR3 coding sequence is TGTGCCAGCAGGCCGGACAGGACTAACTATGGCTACACCTTC. It yields the protein CASRPDRTNYGYTF.

The chain combines TRBV28 with TRBJ1-1; tentatively, D is TRBD1 (5 bases). Trimming took off 8 bases at V and 3 bases at J, with 13 bases between the two ends. The CDR3 totals 13 residues. CDR1 MDHEN and CDR2 SYDVKM come from the germline V gene. CDR3 residues: CASGAVGHTEAFF. The CDR3 nucleotides read TGTGCCAGCGGGGCCGTGGGGCACACTGAAGCTTTCTTT.

The chain employs TRBV4-2 and TRBJ2-2; 8 nucleotides match TRBD2. The CDR3 totals 18 residues. CDR1 is LGHNA, CDR2 YNFKEQ, per germline. The junction had 10 bases not matched to a gene; V was cut back by 0 bases and J by 4 bases. CDR3 amino acids: CASSQDLPGGPVTGELFF. As DNA, the CDR3 is TGTGCCAGCAGCCAAGATCTCCCGGGAGGGCCGGTCACCGGGGAGCTGTTTTTT.

The V gene is TRBV2, the J gene TRBJ2-5, with D possibly being TRBD2 (5 bases). The CDR3 consists of 13 residues. Germline values: CDR1 SNHLY, CDR2 FYNNEI. Trimming took off 5 bases at V and 3 bases at J, with 10 bases between the two ends. The CDR3 sequence is CASSPSREETQYF. CDR3 DNA: TGTGCCAGCAGTCCTAGCCGTGAAGAGACCCAGTACTTC.

The chain joins TRBV5-4 to TRBJ1-5; D remains unclear. Germline values: CDR1 SGHNT, CDR2 YYREEE (reference sequence). CDR3 length: 14 residues. V was cut by 4 bases and J by 4 bases, with 12 bases left in between. CDR3 residues: CASSPGRENQPQHF. The CDR3 coding sequence is TGTGCCAGCAGCCCAGGACGGGAAAATCAGCCCCAGCATTTT.

This clone was counted a single time. The chain is built from TRBV5-6 and TRBJ2-3; perhaps TRBD2 as D (6 bases). The V and J ends lost 0 bases and 4 bases respectively, with 6 bases between them. The germline V gene has CDR1 SGHDT and CDR2 YYEEEE. The CDR3 is 13 amino acids. The CDR3 DNA reads TGTGCCAGCAGCTTGGGGGGGGCAGATACGCAGTATTTT. This codes for CASSLGGADTQYF.

V and J are TRBV3-1 (or the pseudogene TRBV3-2) and TRBJ1-1; no firm D call. Trimming removed 1 base from V and 5 bases from J, with 14 bases in between. The CDR3 has 15 residues. Per germline, CDR1 LGHDT and CDR2 YNNKEL (reference sequence). The DNA of the CDR3 is TGTGCCAGCAGCCAAGTCCTTGTGAGAGGGACTGAAGCTTTCTTT. Its translation: CASSQVLVRGTEAFF.

This clone came up a few times. The rearrangement joins TRBV19 to TRBJ1-2, with 7 positions matching TRBD1. V gave up 6 bases and J gave up 8 bases; unmatched junction bases: 9. The CDR3 has 13 amino acids. The germline V gene encodes CDR1 LNHDA and CDR2 SQIVND (reference sequence). CDR3 sequence (DNA): TGTGCCAGTAGGAGGACAGGACCGGGGGGCTACACCTTC. It specifies CASRRTGPGGYTF.